The rows below give T cell receptor beta chains drawn from one sample of a study of metastatic and nonmetastatic thyroid tumors. With MiXCR, TCRdb reprocessed the PCR reads. The data contain 30,000 to 35,000 clones, about 15% of them seen just once; the ten biggest clones take up 19%. Sequenced sample: blood. These receptor sequences come from a male donor with papillary thyroid cancer or a benign thyroid nodule (not recorded which). Some clones in this sample may be carry-over from other donors' samples. CDR3s include the opening cysteine and the closing phenylalanine or tryptophan. Fields, in order: J gene, V gene, D gene, clone size, CDR3 length, CDR3 protein, CDR3 DNA. The D gene is left open where the match is weak. The listing skips clone size in some rows; elsewhere it reads once, few, many or a size class.

TRBJ2-7 TRBV11-2 TRBD2 many 15 CASSSRPGLAREQYF TGTGCCAGCAGCTCCCGGCCGGGACTAGCAAGAGAGCAGTACTTC
TRBJ2-7 TRBV19 NA many 13 CASSQGTTYEQYF TGTGCCAGTAGCCAGGGGACCACCTACGAGCAGTACTTC
TRBJ1-1 TRBV7-9 NA many 12 CASSLVIGEAFF TGTGCCAGCAGCTTAGTAATAGGGGAAGCTTTCTTT
TRBJ2-2 TRBV7-8 TRBD1 many 15 CASSPNRGNTGELFF TGTGCCAGCAGCCCAAACAGGGGGAACACCGGGGAGCTGTTTTTT
TRBJ2-1 TRBV2 TRBD2 many 16 CASSEAVAGPYNEQFF TGTGCCAGCAGTGAAGCTGTAGCGGGACCCTACAATGAGCAGTTCTTC
TRBJ2-3 TRBV7-9 NA many 15 CASSLGSGSTDTQYF TGTGCCAGCAGCCTCGGGTCCGGTAGCACAGATACGCAGTATTTT
TRBJ1-6 TRBV11-2 NA many 16 CASSLRPLGANSPLHF TGTGCCAGCAGCTTGAGACCACTGGGGGCGAATTCACCCCTCCACTTT
TRBJ2-3 TRBV6-1 NA many 15 CASSEQPGATDTQYF TGTGCCAGCAGTGAACAACCGGGTGCCACAGATACGCAGTATTTT
TRBJ1-2 TRBV19 NA many 14 CASSKPQGIYGYTF TGTGCCAGTAGTAAACCACAGGGTATCTATGGCTACACCTTC
TRBJ1-1 TRBV10-1 NA NA 13 CASSDSRYTEAFF TGCGCCAGCAGTGATTCGAGGTACACTGAAGCTTTCTTT
TRBJ2-7 TRBV6-1 TRBD1 many 15 CASITWDRPTNEQYF TGTGCCAGCATCACCTGGGACAGGCCTACCAACGAGCAGTACTTC
TRBJ2-7 TRBV14 NA many 12 CASSQGGRDPSF TGTGCCAGCAGCCAAGGTGGTCGGGACCCAAGCTTC
TRBJ1-1 TRBV20-1 NA many 13 CSANRGPNTEAFF TGCAGTGCTAACAGAGGCCCGAACACTGAAGCTTTCTTT
TRBJ2-3 TRBV2 TRBD2 many 16 CASSGLAGFSTDTQYF TGTGCCAGCAGTGGTCTAGCGGGGTTTAGCACAGATACGCAGTATTTT
TRBJ2-7 TRBV30 NA many 12 CAWRPTLREQYF TGTGCCTGGAGACCGACCTTAAGAGAGCAGTACTTC
TRBJ2-1 TRBV6-5 NA NA 12 CASSSRVNEQFF TGTGCCAGCAGTTCGCGGGTGAATGAGCAGTTCTTT
TRBJ1-1 TRBV7-9 NA many 13 CASSIGTATEAFF TGTGCCAGCAGCATAGGGACGGCTACTGAAGCTTTCTTT
TRBJ2-5 TRBV12-3/TRBV12-4 NA many 14 CASGERTNQETQYF TGTGCCAGCGGGGAACGGACTAACCAAGAGACCCAGTACTTC
TRBJ1-2 TRBV9 NA many 14 CASSPRTANYGYTF TGTGCCAGCAGCCCCCGGACAGCTAACTATGGCTACACCTTC
TRBJ2-4 TRBV7-9 NA NA 15 CASSQTDNKKNIQYF TGTGCCAGCAGCCAGACGGACAATAAAAAAAACATTCAGTACTTC
TRBJ2-1 TRBV4-1 NA many 16 CASSQDLQVTHNEQFF TGCGCCAGCAGCCAAGATCTACAGGTTACCCACAATGAGCAGTTCTTC
TRBJ1-1 TRBV25-1 TRBD1 many 13 CASRQTGETEAFF TGTGCCAGCAGGCAAACAGGGGAAACTGAAGCTTTCTTT
TRBJ2-3 TRBV27 NA NA 16 CASSLWAYSSTDTQYF TGTGCCAGCAGTTTATGGGCTTATAGTTCGACAGATACGCAGTATTTT
TRBJ1-5 TRBV10-3 TRBD1 many 14 CAIGDSNSNQPQHF TGTGCCATCGGGGACAGCAACTCCAATCAGCCCCAGCATTTT
TRBJ2-7 TRBV7-6 NA many 16 CASGQTTADASYEQYF TGTGCCAGCGGCCAGACTACCGCCGACGCCTCCTACGAGCAGTACTTC
TRBJ2-3 TRBV10-3 TRBD1 few 16 CAINTEPTTGTDKQYF TGTGCCATCAACACGGAACCCACCACGGGGACAGATAAGCAGTATTTT
TRBJ1-6 TRBV6-2/TRBV6-3 NA many 11 CASSSMGPLHF TGTGCCAGCAGTTCTATGGGACCCCTCCACTTT
TRBJ2-7 TRBV5-5 NA many 15 CASSLGFSEEYEQYF TGTGCCAGCAGCTTGGGGTTTTCGGAGGAGTACGAGCAGTACTTC
TRBJ2-1 TRBV28 NA many 16 CASSLARTVPYNEQFF TGTGCCAGCAGTTTAGCCAGGACAGTCCCCTACAATGAGCAGTTCTTC
TRBJ1-1 TRBV5-1 NA many 14 CASSFDRTYTEAFF TGCGCCAGCAGCTTCGACAGGACCTACACTGAAGCTTTCTTT
TRBJ1-3 TRBV6-1 NA medium-sized 14 CASSLYSSGNTIYF TGTGCCAGCAGTTTGTACAGCTCTGGAAACACCATATATTTT
TRBJ2-1 TRBV12-3/TRBV12-4 TRBD2 many 15 CARSWTSGAYNEQFF TGTGCCCGCAGTTGGACTAGCGGGGCATACAATGAGCAGTTCTTC
TRBJ1-4 TRBV5-1 NA NA 16 CASRLAAGGGQEKLFF TGCGCCAGCAGGTTAGCGGCCGGGGGTGGGCAGGAAAAACTGTTTTTT
TRBJ2-5 TRBV12-3/TRBV12-4 NA many 13 CASSLGREETQYF TGTGCCAGCAGCCTGGGGCGGGAAGAGACCCAGTACTTC
TRBJ2-2 TRBV5-1 NA NA 15 CASSLATSSTGELFF TGCGCCAGCAGCTTGGCGACTTCTAGCACCGGGGAGCTGTTTTTT
TRBJ2-3 TRBV12-3/TRBV12-4 NA few 12 CASRGYTDTQYF TGTGCCAGCAGGGGGTACACAGATACGCAGTATTTT
TRBJ2-2 TRBV6-2/TRBV6-3 NA many 13 CASRQMNTGELFF TGTGCCAGCAGACAGATGAACACCGGGGAGCTGTTTTTT
TRBJ1-1 TRBV6-2/TRBV6-3 NA many 12 CASSLERAEAFF TGTGCCAGCAGCTTGGAGCGGGCTGAAGCTTTCTTT
TRBJ1-2 TRBV18 NA many 15 CASSPLSGGADGYTF TGTGCCAGCTCACCACTAAGTGGGGGGGCCGACGGCTACACCTTC
TRBJ2-3 TRBV25-1 NA many 11 CASRAADTQYF TGTGCCAGCAGGGCCGCAGATACGCAGTATTTT
TRBJ2-7 TRBV5-1 NA many 13 CASSLTQSYEQYF TGCGCCAGCAGCTTGACCCAGTCCTACGAGCAGTACTTC
TRBJ2-1 TRBV19 NA many 11 CASSMSVEQFF TGTGCCAGTAGTATGTCTGTTGAGCAGTTCTTC
TRBJ1-2 TRBV11-2 NA NA 13 CASRKITWYGYTF TGTGCCAGCAGGAAAATTACTTGGTATGGCTACACGTTC
TRBJ2-1 TRBV27 TRBD2 many 14 CARGGGDPYNEQFF TGTGCCAGGGGCGGGGGGGATCCCTACAATGAGCAGTTCTTC